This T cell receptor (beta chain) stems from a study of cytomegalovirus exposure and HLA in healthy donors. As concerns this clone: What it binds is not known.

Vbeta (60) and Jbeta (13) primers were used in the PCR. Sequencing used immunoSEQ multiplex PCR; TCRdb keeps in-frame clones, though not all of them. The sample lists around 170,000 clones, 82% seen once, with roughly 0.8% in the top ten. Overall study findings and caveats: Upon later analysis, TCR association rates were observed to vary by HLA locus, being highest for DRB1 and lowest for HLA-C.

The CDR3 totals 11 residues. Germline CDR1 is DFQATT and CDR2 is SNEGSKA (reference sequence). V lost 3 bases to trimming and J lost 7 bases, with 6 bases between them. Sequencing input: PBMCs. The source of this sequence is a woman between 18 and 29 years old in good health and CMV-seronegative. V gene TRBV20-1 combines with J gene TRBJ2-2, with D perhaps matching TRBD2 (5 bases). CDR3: CSASEGGELFF. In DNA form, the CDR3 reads TGCAGTGCTAGTGAGGGCGGGGAGCTGTTTTTT.